The 28 T cell receptor beta chains listed next were all sequenced from one sample in a study of T cell repertoires in cytomegalovirus infection. In TCRdb, the reads were re-called with MiXCR into one record per CDR3 protein. Of hundreds of thousands of distinct CDR3 sequences in the sample, 25% to 40% were seen once. These receptors are not linked to any known antigen. This sample comprised cultured CD8+ T cells from PBMCs, obtained from culture after CMV antigen stimulation. The source is a human donor in good health (CMV status not recorded). Some clones in this sample may be carry-over from other donors' samples.

The chain uses TRBV7-9 and TRBJ2-3; D remains ambiguous. From germline, CDR1 is SEHNR and CDR2 FQNEAQ (reference sequence). The length of the CDR3 is 15 residues. Between the trimmed V and J ends, which lost 1 base and 5 bases, there was a span of 13 bases. Here the CDR3 DNA reads TGTGCCAGCAGCTTAGGGGGTCAGCCCAAAGATACGCAGTATTTT. This sequence encodes CASSLGGQPKDTQYF. Full variable domain (outside the CDR3, taken from reference TRBV7-9 and TRBJ2-3): DTGVSQNPRHKITKRGQNVTFRCDPISEHNRLYWYRQTLGQGPEFLTYFQNEAQLEKSRLLSDRFSAERPKGSFSTLEIQRTEQGDSAMYLCASSLGGQPKDTQYFGPGTRLTVL.

This clonotype was seen only a few times. This sequence joins TRBV7-9 and TRBJ2-3; TRBD2 might be the D (6 bases). Trimming took off 0 bases at V and 4 bases at J, with 17 bases between the two ends. Germline assignment: CDR1 SEHNR and CDR2 FQNEAQ (reference sequence). The CDR3 covers 17 residues. The chain's CDR3 is CASSLAWGEESPDTQYF. Here the CDR3 DNA reads TGTGCCAGCAGCTTAGCGTGGGGGGAAGAAAGCCCAGATACGCAGTATTTT. Looking up the rest from reference TRBV7-9 and TRBJ2-3 gives the full variable domain: DTGVSQNPRHKITKRGQNVTFRCDPISEHNRLYWYRQTLGQGPEFLTYFQNEAQLEKSRLLSDRFSAERPKGSFSTLEIQRTEQGDSAMYLCASSLAWGEESPDTQYFGPGTRLTVL.

To note about this clonotype: This clone may be a read error of a much larger clone one base away. The chain uses TRBV7-6 and TRBJ1-1; the D is unclear. Germline V lookup: CDR1 SGHVS, CDR2 FNYEAQ. This CDR3 has 13 amino acids. CDR3 coding DNA: TGTGTCAGCAGCTCGGCTATGAACACTGAAGCTTTCTTT. Translating it yields CVSSSAMNTEAFF.

The V call is TRBV7-9, the J call TRBJ1-2; D not resolved. This CDR3 is built from 14 residues. Trimming took off 5 bases at V and 7 bases at J, with 17 bases between the two ends. Germline lookup yields CDR1 SEHNR and CDR2 FQNEAQ (reference sequence). The CDR3 sequence: CASSLPRPEVGYTF. CDR3 sequence (DNA): TGTGCCAGCAGCCTACCGCGCCCCGAGGTTGGCTACACCTTC.

In DNA, the CDR3 is TGCGCCAGCAGCCAACAGGGGAAGGAGACCCAGTACTTC. This translates into CASSQQGKETQYF. The chain is built from TRBV4-1 and TRBJ2-5, with D perhaps matching TRBD1 (6 bases). The V end was cut by 2 bases, the J end by 5 bases, with 9 bases between. The CDR3 covers 13 residues. Germline V gene data show CDR1 as MGHRA and CDR2 as YSYEKL.

The chain employs TRBV6-8 and TRBJ2-7; 14 nucleotides agree with TRBD2. V lost 7 bases, J lost 3 bases, and 14 bases stayed unmatched. Per the germline V gene, CDR1 is MNHGY and CDR2 is SAAAGT. The CDR3 has 18 residues. CDR3 loop: CASTGGLAGAPTYYEQYF. The DNA for the CDR3 is TGTGCCAGCACGGGGGGACTAGCGGGGGCGCCGACCTACTACGAGCAGTACTTC.

This clonotype was counted between two and nine times. V usage is TRBV6-2 or TRBV6-3 and J usage is TRBJ2-2, with D unresolved. Germline V CDR1 and CDR2: MNHEY, SVGEGT. CDR3 length: 15 residues. Trimming shortened V by 0 bases and J by 6 bases, and 11 bases separated the two germline ends. The CDR3: CASSYSPELAGELFF. The CDR3 region has the DNA TGTGCCAGCAGTTACTCGCCGGAGTTGGCCGGGGAGCTGTTTTTT.

In its sample, this clonotype was seen a few times. The V and J genes are TRBV7-6 and TRBJ2-3; TRBD2 agrees at 9 bases. CDR3 length: 16 amino acids. J gave up 6 bases and V 1 base, and 8 bases lay outside the gene matches. Germline CDR1 reads SGHVS; CDR2 reads FNYEAQ. The CDR3 nucleotides are TGTGCCAGCAGCTTAGTTGGCGGGGGGGCCGTCGATACGCAGTATTTT. Translating it yields CASSLVGGGAVDTQYF.

The table lists this clonotype with a count of one. V gene TRBV7-9 combines with J gene TRBJ1-2; D ambiguous. Germline V lookup: CDR1 SEHNR, CDR2 FQNEAQ (reference sequence). Trimming removed 5 bases at V and 11 bases at J, with 12 bases between. CDR3 length equals 11 residues. In nucleotides, the CDR3 is TGTGCCAGCAGCGGCGCGGGGTTTTACACCTTC. Its protein product is CASSGAGFYTF.

CDR3: CAIKDRGPNTEAFF. CDR3 nucleotide sequence: TGTGCCATCAAGGACAGGGGCCCGAACACTGAAGCTTTCTTT. V usage is TRBV10-3 and J usage is TRBJ1-1; 9 bases agree with TRBD1. Trimming took 7 bases from V and 1 from J; bases not matched to a gene: 4. The CDR3 runs 14 residues. CDR1 is ENHRY and CDR2 is SYGVKD in the germline V gene.

This clonotype was counted at least ten times. CDR3 bases: TGTGCCAGCAGCTTGACAGGGGCCTACCCTCCCGCTGAAGCTTTCTTT. Its protein is CASSLTGAYPPAEAFF. The rearrangement joins TRBV7-2 to TRBJ1-1; TRBD1 aligns across 8 bases. This CDR3 is 16 amino acids long. Trimming cost V 3 bases and J 6 bases; bases outside gene matches: 12. From germline, CDR1 is SGHTA and CDR2 FQGNSA.

A few counts support this clonotype. The chain joins TRBV10-3 to TRBJ2-2; D is possibly TRBD2 (5 bases). CDR3 size: 11 residues. V was clipped by 11 bases and J by 5 bases, with 9 bases between them. From germline, CDR1 is ENHRY and CDR2 SYGVKD. The CDR3 spells CAVGVTGELFF. The CDR3 region has the DNA TGTGCCGTGGGAGTTACCGGGGAGCTGTTTTTT.

This clonotype was counted at least ten times. The rearrangement joins TRBV29-1 to TRBJ2-7; the D is unclear. Germline lookup yields CDR1 SQVTM and CDR2 ANQGSEA. CDR3 length equals 13 residues. V dropped 6 bases and J dropped 3 bases, with 15 bases sitting between them. CDR3 nucleotide sequence: TGCAGCGTGTGGGGTGGCGACGGCTACGAGCAGTACTTC. Translation gives CSVWGGDGYEQYF.

The genes are TRBV27 and TRBJ1-2; the D is unclear. V was clipped by 4 bases and J by 3 bases, with 21 bases between them. Germline V gene sequence: CDR1 MNHEY, CDR2 SMNVEV (reference sequence). CDR3 length: 17 amino acids. For the CDR3, the DNA is TGTGCCAGCAGTTCAACGGGAGCAGTGGGTAGGGACTATGGCTACACCTTC. Its protein is CASSSTGAVGRDYGYTF.

This clonotype appeared once. The J gene is TRBJ1-3, the V gene TRBV19; D uncertain. The CDR3 is 15 residues long. From germline, CDR1 is LNHDA and CDR2 SQIVND (reference sequence). With 6 bases removed from V and 1 base from J, the gap between germline ends came to 13 bases. CDR3 sequence reads: CASSPSTLSGNTIYF. CDR3 nucleotide sequence: TGTGCCAGTAGCCCGTCCACCCTTTCTGGAAACACCATATATTTT.

The V gene is TRBV2, the J gene TRBJ2-4; D might be TRBD2 (5 bases). The V gene lost 6 bases and the J gene lost 0 bases, with 6 bases spanning the gap. This CDR3 has 13 residues. CDR1 and CDR2 (germline): SNHLY, FYNNEI. CDR3 loop: CASRAGAKNIQYF. The CDR3 DNA is TGTGCCAGCAGGGCGGGAGCCAAAAACATTCAGTACTTC.

The CDR3 sequence is CASSMRAGANYEQYV. The CDR3 DNA reads TGTGCCAGTAGTATGAGGGCAGGGGCCAACTACGAGCAGTACGTC. The V call is TRBV19, the J call TRBJ2-7, with TRBD1 as a possible D gene (6 bases). CDR3 length: 15 amino acids. Germline assignment: CDR1 LNHDA and CDR2 SQIVND (reference sequence). The V end lost 3 bases, the J end lost 3 bases, and 15 bases lay between the germline ends.

For this clonotype: Germline and junction disagree at one end, which may indicate a read error. V gene TRBV5-3 combines with J gene TRBJ2-3; no clear D gene. TRBV5-3 is an ORF, with its function uncertain. There are 14 residues in the CDR3. The CDR3 sequence is CASSLAPEGDTQYF. Written as DNA, the CDR3 is TGTGCCAGCAGCTTGGCCCCGGAAGGAGATACGCAGTATTTT.

This clonotype occurred many times. The chain recombines TRBV5-6 with TRBJ2-7, with D perhaps TRBD2 (6 bases). Germline CDR1 reads SGHDT; CDR2 reads YYEEEE. The CDR3 extends over 12 amino acids. In nucleotides, the CDR3 is TGTGCCAGCAGCCAGGGACTTTCTCGAGAGCACGTC. This encodes CASSQGLSREHV.

The DNA of the CDR3 is TGTGCCAGCAGTTACGAGCAGGTCCGCTTCGTAACTGAAGCTTTCTTT. It codes for CASSYEQVRFVTEAFF. The V and J genes are TRBV6-2 or TRBV6-3 and TRBJ1-1; no clear D. The V gene lost 2 bases and the J gene lost 5 bases, with 18 bases spanning the gap. Germline loops: CDR1 MNHEY, CDR2 SVGEGT. There are 16 residues in the CDR3.

The chain has TRBV4-2 and TRBJ2-1, with 7 bases aligning to TRBD2. The CDR3 covers 17 residues. CDR1 and CDR2 (germline): LGHNA, YNFKEQ. V dropped 3 bases and J dropped 6; count of bases not matched to a gene: 14. Here the CDR3 DNA reads TGTGCCAGCAGCCAGGACATGGGAGGGTTAGCCGTCAATGAGCAGTTCTTC. Translating gives CASSQDMGGLAVNEQFF.

The chain recombines TRBV10-3 with TRBJ2-1; 8 bases are shared with TRBD2. V dropped 3 bases and J dropped 7; count of bases not matched to a gene: 8. The CDR3 is 15 residues long. Germline V gene lookup returns CDR1 ENHRY and CDR2 SYGVKD. The CDR3 is CAISDPGGPVNEQFF. The CDR3 nucleotides are TGTGCCATCAGTGATCCGGGGGGGCCTGTAAATGAGCAGTTCTTC.

About this clonotype: A much larger clone differs by one base, so this may be a read error. The genes are TRBV7-6 and TRBJ1-2, with 9 bases that match TRBD1. CDR3 size: 16 residues. CDR1 SGHVS and CDR2 FNYEAQ come from the germline V gene. CDR3 in DNA: TGTGCCAGCAGCTCCGTTACCGGGACAGGGAACTATGGCTACGCCTTC. The encoded protein is CASSSVTGTGNYGYAF.

The chain recombines TRBV7-9 with TRBJ1-1; D is perhaps TRBD1 (6 bases). The CDR3 spans 12 residues. CDR1 SEHNR and CDR2 FQNEAQ come from the germline V gene (reference sequence). Trimming left V 5 bases short and J 11 bases short, with 15 bases between. The DNA of the CDR3 is TGTGCCAGCAGCCCCCTAGCTAGGGGGGCTTTCTTT. It specifies CASSPLARGAFF.

The rearrangement joins TRBV2 to TRBJ2-1; TRBD1 matches 7 bases. The germline V gene has CDR1 SNHLY and CDR2 FYNNEI. The trim removed 10 bases at V and 8 bases at J, leaving 8 bases unmatched. CDR3 length equals 12 residues. This CDR3 is CATQGWADEQFF. DNA for the CDR3: TGTGCCACACAGGGGTGGGCGGATGAGCAGTTCTTC.

The chain recombines TRBV12-3 or TRBV12-4 with TRBJ2-7, with 11 positions matching TRBD1. J lost 1 base, V lost 6 bases, and 5 bases had no gene match. The length of the CDR3 is 15 residues. CDR3 nucleotide sequence: TGTGCCAGCAGAGGGGGACAGGGGGTTTCCTACGAGCAGTACTTC. Its protein product is CASRGGQGVSYEQYF.

This sequence joins TRBV7-9 and TRBJ1-2; possible D gene TRBD1, 5 bases. The CDR3 is 14 amino acids. With 1 base removed from V and 4 bases from J, the gap between germline ends came to 10 bases. Per the germline V gene, CDR1 is SEHNR and CDR2 is FQNEAQ (reference sequence). The CDR3 nucleotides are TGTGCCAGCAGCTTAGTGGCAGGGTCCTATGGCTACACCTTC. As protein: CASSLVAGSYGYTF.

The V gene is TRBV19, the J gene TRBJ1-5, with D possibly matching TRBD1 (6 bases). The V and J ends lost 1 base and 11 bases respectively, with 15 bases between them. Germline V gene sequence: CDR1 LNHDA, CDR2 SQIVND (reference sequence). The CDR3 is made up of 14 amino acids. The CDR3 loop is CASSIVASGQTQHF. In DNA, the CDR3 is TGTGCCAGTAGTATAGTGGCAAGCGGACAGACCCAGCATTTT.